Sequencing of this TCR beta chain was carried out in a study of blood T cell repertoires in COVID-19. The CDR3 runs to 12 residues. The germline V and J ends were trimmed by 6 bases and 1 base, with 7 bases remaining between them. Looked up from germline, CDR1 is SNHLY and CDR2 is FYNNEI. Sequencing used immunoSEQ multiplex PCR; TCRdb keeps in-frame clones, though not all of them. The table lists 270,000 or so clones, about 76% of them singletons. This sequence was found in a woman in her sixties or seventies with active or convalescent COVID-19. The sequencing sample was made of peripheral blood. V is TRBV2 and J is TRBJ2-7; no clear D gene. The CDR3 nucleotides read TGTGCCAGCAGGGTAGATTCCTACGAGCAGTACTTC. Translation: CASRVDSYEQYF.